This T cell receptor (beta chain) was captured by sequencing in a study of T cells expressing NK-cell markers (dated by TCRdb to the early 2020s). For the study in its entirety: In sorted CD3+CD56+NKG2C+, CD3+CD56+NKG2C- and CD3+CD56-NKG2C+ T-cell subsets from eight or nine donors, TCR beta-chain repertoires were profiled. Seven of the eight sequenced donors were HCMV-seropositive and one was HCMV-seronegative. Randomly selected healthy volunteers, three men and five women, were used as the eight sequenced donors. The libraries were sequenced on Illumina HiSeq 2000/2500, MiSeq or NextSeq, producing 2 x 150 bp reads.

In the case of this clonotype: This clone's antigen is unknown.

Per the germline V gene, SGHRS is the CDR1 and YFSETQ is the CDR2. The CDR3 sequence holds 15 residues, the cysteine and phenylalanine included. No DNA is given. The sample was run on an Illumina HiSeq 2000. TCR beta cDNA libraries were made by 5'RACE template switching that added a universal primer site and unique molecular identifiers. cDNA synthesis was primed from the TCR beta constant segment, followed by two successive PCR amplification steps. In the original analysis: MIGEC was used to demultiplex reads and group reads by UMI, and MiTCR was used to assemble and quantify clonotypes. Only TCR cDNA sequences supported by at least two reads were kept to exclude erroneous sequences. The tcR package was used for downstream repertoire analysis, with clonotypes matched between fractions based on CDR3 nucleotide sequence plus V segment. VDJmatch was used to annotate antigen specificity against VDJdb, with one amino acid substitution allowed in CDR3. TCRdb reprocessed the sequencing reads and holds a single record per CDR3 protein sequence, with no DNA. Clone size and V and J calls follow TCRdb, not the original study. The sample's own table lists about 160,000 distinct CDR3 sequences. The ten largest account for roughly 20% of the sample.

A commercial ELISA kit detecting HCMV-specific IgG in serum was used to determine HCMV serostatus. Ficoll density gradient centrifugation was used to isolate peripheral blood mononuclear cells from blood. Overall study outcomes, separate from this receptor: Whether the expanded NKG2C-expressing T cell clones were specific for HCMV antigens remained unclear. For six donors, the dominant CD3+CD56+NKG2C+ clonotypes were among the top 10 CD8+ clonotypes and accounted for roughly 1.0-7.5% of CD8+ T cells. Those dominant clonotypes were again the most abundant among CD3+CD56-NKG2C+ cells in four donors, at 28.3-60.1%.

The receptor's source is a woman aged 18-69 years in good health. Sample: blood T cells: a sorted CD56 or NKG2C T cell subset, CD4+ or CD8+ T cells, or bulk PBMC T cells (not recorded which). Here the chain combines TRBV5-1 and TRBJ1-1; TCRdb reports TRBD1, a call that lacks DNA to check it against. CDR3 region: CASSKSGTMNTEAFF.